This entry lists 4 T cell receptor beta chains sequenced from one sample in a study of PD-L1 blockade in urothelial cancer. Clones were read by immunoSEQ multiplex PCR, and TCRdb kept only the in-frame ones, dropping some. The sample carries approximately 70,000 clones, roughly 84% recorded once. Sample time point: pretreatment peripheral blood. Sequenced here: PBMCs, sampled around atezolizumab (anti-PD-L1) treatment. All receptors come from a woman in her 70s with urothelial cancer.

This chain uses TRBV5-1 with TRBJ2-3; 8 bases agree with TRBD1. The CDR3 consists of 14 residues. CDR1 is SGHRS, CDR2 YFSETQ, per germline. Unmatched junction bases numbered 4, after V lost 4 bases and J lost 3 bases. The CDR3 DNA follows: TGCGCCAGCAGCGGACAGGGAACGACAGATACGCAGTATTTT. Protein sequence: CASSGQGTTDTQYF.

CDR3 sequence reads: CASSSRQGPLENSPLHF. The CDR3, as DNA: TGTGCCAGCAGCTCCAGACAGGGGCCTCTCGAGAATTCACCCCTCCACTTT. The rearrangement uses TRBV11-2 and TRBJ1-6; 8 positions match TRBD1. In germline, CDR1 is SGHAT, CDR2 FQNNGV. The CDR3 consists of 17 residues. After removal of 4 bases from V and 7 bases from J, the junction contained 12 bases not matched to a gene. Based on the CDR3 plus reference TRBV11-2 and TRBJ1-6, the full variable domain is EAGVAQSPRYKIIEKRQSVAFWCNPISGHATLYWYQQILGQGPKLLIQFQNNGVVDDSQLPKDRFSAERLKGVDSTLKIQPAKLEDSAVYLCASSSRQGPLENSPLHFGNGTRLTVT.

The chain carries TRBV5-4 and TRBJ2-3; TRBD2 matches 8 bases. The V and J ends lost 4 bases and 0 bases, in that order; junction bases with no gene match: 4. This CDR3 region has 15 residues. Germline V gene sequence: CDR1 SGHNT, CDR2 YYREEE (reference sequence). The CDR3 spells CASSALAVSTDTQYF. The CDR3 coding sequence is TGTGCCAGCAGCGCACTAGCGGTTAGCACAGATACGCAGTATTTT.

The chain joins TRBV19 to TRBJ1-1; D remains ambiguous. The V gene's germline CDR1 is LNHDA and CDR2 SQIVND (reference sequence). CDR3 length: 13 amino acids. Between the trimmed V and J ends, which lost 7 bases and 5 bases, there was a span of 14 bases. Here the CDR3 DNA reads TGTGCCAGTAACGTGGCCCTAGAAACTGAAGCTTTCTTT. Protein product: CASNVALETEAFF.